This T cell receptor (beta chain) was sequenced during a study of cytomegalovirus exposure and HLA in healthy donors. Study observations and caveats: Usually a TCR sequence was rare, but some public TCRs were found in many donors. Data from an earlier analysis indicated that most TCR beta V segments were productive either about 87% or about 30% of the time. An ancestry cluster, one associated with Asian ancestry, reportedly showed fewer N-insertions than the approximately 650-donor mean in a later analysis.

V was clipped by 0 bases and J by 4 bases; unmatched bases: 6. This CDR3 contains 17 residues. Germline loops: CDR1 LNHDA, CDR2 SQIVND (reference sequence). PCR was performed using 60 Vbeta and 13 Jbeta primers. Sequencing was performed with immunoSEQ multiplex PCR; in TCRdb, only in-frame clones are kept and a portion is missing. The table shows around 100,000 clones, with over 75% occurring only once. Remarks on this clone: Its antigen is not known.

The sequencing input was PBMCs. The clonotype originates from a female donor in good health and CMV-seropositive. V usage is TRBV19 and J usage is TRBJ2-6; 7 bases align to TRBD1. CDR3 region: CASSIEGGGGGANVLTF. The CDR3 nucleotides read TGTGCCAGTAGTATAGAAGGGGGCGGAGGAGGGGCCAACGTCCTGACTTTC.